This T cell receptor (beta chain) was identified during a study of regulatory T cells in long-lasting Graves disease. Study-level results: TRBV28, TRBJ1-2 and TRBJ2-5 emerged as the favored segments in persistent disease.

Construction of TCR beta libraries relied on iRepertoire HTBI primers and on Arm-PCR targeting CDR3 regions. TCRdb processed the multiplex PCR reads anew with MiXCR; each CDR3 protein has one entry. The sample contains hundreds of thousands of distinct CDR3 sequences, less than 25% of which appear only once. The time point denotes: persistent/refractory GD, antithyroid drugs over 5 years with positive TRAb. PBMC RNA was the source of the TCR library. For this clonotype: The antigen remains unidentified.

The CDR3 is made up of 17 amino acids. V gave up 4 bases and J gave up 0 bases; unmatched junction bases: 8. Germline values: CDR1 MGHRA, CDR2 YSYEKL. This TCR was sampled from a female donor with Graves disease. The chain links TRBV4-1 to TRBJ2-7; 11 bases match TRBD2. This specimen consisted of peripheral blood mononuclear cells (PBMCs), obtained when the disease was refractory, from a patient treated with antithyroid drugs. The CDR3 DNA reads TGCGCCAGCAGCCCCGACCCGACTAGCGGGATCTCCTACGAGCAGTACTTC. It is translated as CASSPDPTSGISYEQYF.